The next 32 T cell receptor beta chains were all read from a single sample in a study of T cells in localized non-small cell lung cancer (dated by TCRdb to 2018 to 2021). Receptors were amplified or captured by the immunoSEQ multiplex PCR assay. Here the immuneACCESS table is served through TCRdb, limited to in-frame sequences with V and J called. Missing clones are a known gap in these copies; in checked studies unresolved V genes cover under half, and the rest lacks a known reason. Within this sample are 70,000 to 90,000 clones, with around 82% of them counted one time only. 8.5% to 10% of the sample is in the top ten clones. This sample comprised peripheral blood, obtained before any cancer treatment. The receptors shown here come from a female donor over 55 with stage I lung adenocarcinoma.

This chain uses TRBV28 with TRBJ2-4, with 10 positions matching TRBD1. The ends lost 5 bases at V and 1 base at J; junction bases unmatched: 5. The CDR3 extends over 16 amino acids. Looked up from germline, CDR1 is MDHEN and CDR2 is SYDVKM. The CDR3 here is CASSIRQGAAKNIQYF. CDR3 sequence (DNA): TGTGCCAGCAGTATACGACAGGGGGCGGCCAAAAACATTCAGTACTTC.

This clone was detected many times. The V call is TRBV9, the J call TRBJ1-5, with TRBD1 as a possible D gene (6 bases). Germline lookup yields CDR1 SGDLS and CDR2 YYNGEE. CDR3 length equals 15 residues. Trimming took off 2 bases at V and 2 bases at J, with 11 bases between the two ends. In nucleotides, the CDR3 is TGTGCCAGCAGCGTGGGGGCGCGAGGCAATCAGCCCCAGCATTTT. It is translated as CASSVGARGNQPQHF.

The chain joins TRBV28 to TRBJ1-2; D possibly corresponds to TRBD1 (5 bases). V shed 6 bases and J shed 7 bases, with 18 bases lying between them. This CDR3 region has 14 residues. Germline CDR1 reads MDHEN; CDR2 reads SYDVKM. CDR3 sequence (DNA): TGTGCCAGCAGCCTCGGGGCGGGCGCTAGTGGCTACACCTTC. Translating gives CASSLGAGASGYTF.

The genes are TRBV18 and TRBJ2-7; maybe TRBD1 (6 bases). The CDR3 contains 13 residues. V lost 3 bases, J lost 3 bases, and 9 bases lay in between. Germline V gene lookup returns CDR1 KGHSH and CDR2 LQKENI. CDR3 nucleotides: TGTGCCAGCTCACCGGACAGATTCTACGAGCAGTACTTC. Translation gives CASSPDRFYEQYF.

V gene TRBV30 combines with J gene TRBJ2-7; D is ambiguous. The germline V gene has CDR1 GTSNPN and CDR2 SVGIG (reference sequence). The CDR3 totals 15 residues. The V end lost 3 bases, the J end lost 7 bases, and 22 bases lay between the germline ends. This CDR3 is CAWSWLERPNREQYF. The CDR3 DNA reads as TGTGCCTGGAGCTGGTTAGAACGACCAAACCGGGAGCAGTACTTC.

This chain connects TRBV6-1 to TRBJ2-7; D might be TRBD2 (5 bases). Looked up from germline, CDR1 is MNHNS and CDR2 is SASEGT. The length of the CDR3 is 13 residues. Trimming pared 2 bases from V and 4 bases from J, leaving 9 bases between. This CDR3 reads CASSEQGGYEQYF. DNA of the CDR3: TGTGCCAGCAGTGAACAAGGCGGGTACGAGCAGTACTTC.

This chain connects TRBV30 to TRBJ1-3, with D maybe TRBD1 (5 bases). Germline CDR1 and CDR2: GTSNPN and SVGIG (reference sequence). This CDR3 is built from 15 residues. V gave up 4 bases and J gave up 0 bases, with 13 bases separating them. CDR3 amino acids: CAWTLDTYSGNTIYF. The CDR3 region has the DNA TGTGCCTGGACCTTGGACACGTACTCTGGAAACACCATATATTTT.

The chain uses TRBV19 and TRBJ2-1; TRBD2 matches at 7 bases. The CDR3 is made up of 16 amino acids. Germline lookup yields CDR1 LNHDA and CDR2 SQIVND (reference sequence). J gave up 0 bases and V 8 bases, and 10 bases lay outside the gene matches. The CDR3 nucleotides are TGTGCCAGTCGCTCCACGTGGGGGGGCTCCTACAATGAGCAGTTCTTC. Its translation: CASRSTWGGSYNEQFF. The variable domain in full, completed from reference TRBV19 and TRBJ2-1, reads DGGITQSPKYLFRKEGQNVTLSCEQNLNHDAMYWYRQDPGQGLRLIYYSQIVNDFQKGDIAEGYSVSREKKESFPLTVTSAQKNPTAFYLCASRSTWGGSYNEQFFGPGTRLTVL.

The J gene is TRBJ2-3, the V gene TRBV6-4; 9 bases are shared with TRBD2. The V gene end was trimmed by 0 bases and the J gene end by 6 bases; junction bases not matched to a gene: 7. The CDR3 contains 16 residues. Germline CDR1 and CDR2: MRHNA and SNTAGT. CDR3 loop: CASSDSAGGGADTQYF. In DNA, the CDR3 is TGTGCCAGCAGTGACTCGGCGGGAGGGGGTGCCGATACGCAGTATTTT.

Here the CDR3 DNA reads TGTGCCAGCAGTTACTCCCGGGACAGTTTCGAGCAGTACTTC. Protein sequence: CASSYSRDSFEQYF. The rearrangement joins TRBV6-5 to TRBJ2-7, with 7 bases matching TRBD1. This CDR3 contains 14 residues. Germline CDR1 MNHEY, CDR2 SVGAGI. The V segment lost 0 bases and the J segment 6 bases; nucleotides outside the gene matches: 5.

The CDR3 nucleotides read TGCGCCAGCAGCTTGGTGGGCGGGTCGTTGGCTCCCTGGTATTTT. It translates to CASSLVGGSLAPWYF. V usage is TRBV5-1 and J usage is TRBJ2-3; tentative D call: TRBD2 (5 bases). Trimming took off 0 bases at V and 14 bases at J, with 22 bases between the two ends. The germline gives CDR1 SGHRS, CDR2 YFSETQ. This CDR3 has 15 amino acids. Looking up the rest from reference TRBV5-1 and TRBJ2-3 gives the full variable domain: KAGVTQTPRYLIKTRGQQVTLSCSPISGHRSVSWYQQTPGQGLQFLFEYFSETQRNKGNFPGRFSGRQFSNSRSEMNVSTLELGDSALYLCASSLVGGSLAPWYFGPGTRLTVL.

This chain's CDR3 is CASSLRHSNTGELFF. DNA of the CDR3: TGTGCCAGCAGCTTAAGACACTCGAACACCGGGGAGCTGTTTTTT. This sequence joins TRBV7-3 and TRBJ2-2; D remains ambiguous. The germline CDR1 and CDR2 sequences are SGHTA and FQGTGA. V lost 1 base and J lost 0, with 6 bases in between. The CDR3 spans 15 residues.

The chain is built from TRBV7-2 and TRBJ1-4, with a tentative D call TRBD1 (6 bases). The CDR3 is 16 amino acids. Trimming removed 5 bases from V and 0 bases from J, with 13 bases in between. Germline V lookup: CDR1 SGHTA, CDR2 FQGNSA. This CDR3 reads CASSHSRGPTNEKLFF. For the CDR3, the DNA is TGTGCCAGCAGCCACAGCAGGGGACCAACTAATGAAAAACTGTTTTTT.

This clone was picked up one time. The chain uses TRBV5-8 and TRBJ2-2; no clear D. Between the trimmed V and J ends, which lost 0 bases and 0 bases, there was a span of 6 bases. CDR3 length: 15 residues. Germline V gene data show CDR1 as SGHTS and CDR2 as YDEGEE. CDR3 sequence reads: CASSLGRTNTGELFF. In DNA form, the CDR3 reads TGTGCCAGCAGCTTGGGGAGAACGAACACCGGGGAGCTGTTTTTT. Looking up the rest from reference TRBV5-8 and TRBJ2-2 gives the full variable domain: EAGVTQSPTHLIKTRGQQATLRCSPISGHTSVYWYQQALGLGLQFLLWYDEGEERNRGNFPPRFSGRQFPNYSSELNVNALELEDSALYLCASSLGRTNTGELFFGEGSRLTVL.

The chain is built from TRBV4-2 and TRBJ1-1; TRBD1 might be the D (5 bases). V shed 1 base and J shed 1 base, with 13 bases lying between them. The germline V gene has CDR1 LGHNA and CDR2 YNFKEQ. CDR3 length: 16 residues. CDR3 sequence (DNA): TGTGCCAGCAGCCAAGTTTCCTTTGGACAGAACACTGAAGCTTTCTTT. Residues: CASSQVSFGQNTEAFF.

J is TRBJ1-2 and V is TRBV5-1; the D gene is possibly TRBD1 (5 bases). The CDR3 totals 13 residues. Germline V gene data show CDR1 as SGHRS and CDR2 as YFSETQ. Trimming took 2 bases from V and 4 from J, leaving 9 bases between them. For the CDR3, the DNA is TGCGCCAGCAGCTTTGAGGGGTCCTATGGCTACACCTTC. This translates into CASSFEGSYGYTF.

This clone appeared a single time. The chain's CDR3 is CASSLGMRVFGQFF. The CDR3 bases are TGTGCCAGCAGCTTAGGTATGAGAGTTTTTGGGCAGTTCTTC. V gene TRBV7-2 combines with J gene TRBJ2-1; D remains ambiguous. V was pared by 1 base and J by 12 bases, with 16 bases between. The CDR3 consists of 14 residues. Germline V gene data show CDR1 as SGHTA and CDR2 as FQGNSA.

The rearrangement uses TRBV5-1 and TRBJ1-1; 11 bases agree with TRBD1. The CDR3 is 16 amino acids. CDR1 and CDR2 from the germline V gene are SGHRS and YFSETQ. V dropped 6 bases and J dropped 1; count of bases not matched to a gene: 8. The CDR3: CASTPSGQGANTEAFF. CDR3 in DNA: TGCGCCAGCACTCCCTCCGGACAGGGGGCGAACACTGAAGCTTTCTTT.

This clone was observed a single time. J is TRBJ1-3 and V is TRBV13, with a weak D call TRBD1 (5 bases). Germline CDR1 and CDR2: PRHDT and FYEKMQ (reference sequence). V lost 3 bases, J lost 4 bases, and 13 bases lay in between. CDR3 size: 15 residues. CDR3 sequence: CASSFEAGRGNTIYF. CDR3 in DNA: TGTGCCAGCAGCTTCGAGGCAGGGCGAGGAAACACCATATATTTT.

The chain uses TRBV5-4 and TRBJ1-2; D not certain. The V gene lost 6 bases and the J gene lost 2 bases, with 17 bases spanning the gap. Germline assignment: CDR1 SGHNT and CDR2 YYREEE (reference sequence). This CDR3 region has 15 residues. The CDR3 sequence is CASTLRSGPNYGYTF. The DNA of the CDR3 is TGTGCCAGCACTCTTCGGTCTGGACCCAACTATGGCTACACCTTC.

This sequence joins TRBV7-2 and TRBJ2-3; TRBD2 aligns across 13 bases. The CDR3 contains 15 residues. Trimming removed 5 bases from V and 9 bases from J; junction bases left unmatched: 8. Germline CDR1 reads SGHTA; CDR2 reads FQGNSA. DNA of the CDR3: TGTGCCAGCAGCACCCGGACTAGCGGGAGAGGCACGCAGTATTTT. Translated, it gives CASSTRTSGRGTQYF.

This clone showed up just a few times. CDR3 DNA: TGTGCCAGCAGTGCTCAGACAGGGGGCCAAGAGACCCAGTACTTC. This codes for CASSAQTGGQETQYF. The rearrangement joins TRBV6-1 to TRBJ2-5; 9 nucleotides line up with TRBD1. Germline-derived CDR1 and CDR2 are MNHNS and SASEGT. The CDR3 is 15 amino acids. The V gene end was trimmed by 4 bases and the J gene end by 1 base; junction bases not matched to a gene: 4.

The chain carries TRBV7-2 and TRBJ2-2, with 12 nucleotides matching TRBD1. The V gene's germline CDR1 is SGHTA and CDR2 FQGNSA. The CDR3 has 15 residues. V shed 2 bases, J shed 7 bases, and the junction held 2 bases outside the gene matches. The CDR3 DNA reads as TGTGCCAGCAGCTTAAGGGACAGGGGGCACGGGGAGCTGTTTTTT. Translating it yields CASSLRDRGHGELFF.

This chain uses TRBV5-1 with TRBJ1-2, with D unclear. Trimming took off 4 bases at V and 7 bases at J, with 11 bases between the two ends. CDR3 length: 12 residues. CDR1 SGHRS and CDR2 YFSETQ come from the germline V gene. DNA for the CDR3: TGCGCCAGCAGCCCCCCGGGCTCTGGCTACACCTTC. Its protein product is CASSPPGSGYTF.

The CDR3 loop reads CASARAATNEKLFF. CDR3 nucleotide sequence: TGTGCCAGTGCCAGAGCGGCAACTAATGAAAAACTGTTTTTT. The rearrangement links TRBV27 to TRBJ1-4; D not certain. With 9 bases removed from V and 0 bases from J, the gap between germline ends came to 11 bases. Per the germline V gene, CDR1 is MNHEY and CDR2 is SMNVEV (reference sequence). The CDR3 is 14 residues long.

The chain uses TRBV5-1 and TRBJ1-2, with 9 positions matching TRBD1. Germline values: CDR1 SGHRS, CDR2 YFSETQ. Trimming took 4 bases from V and 3 from J; bases not matched to a gene: 7. The CDR3 runs 15 residues. Written as DNA, the CDR3 is TGCGCCAGCAGCCCAGGGACAGGGAGTGACTATGGCTACACCTTC. Translated, it gives CASSPGTGSDYGYTF.

The chain recombines TRBV6-1 with TRBJ2-7; 8 bases agree with TRBD1. J was trimmed by 5 bases and V by 1 base; bases with no gene match: 7. The CDR3 has 15 amino acids. The germline V gene encodes CDR1 MNHNS and CDR2 SASEGT. The CDR3 region is CASSEGRGQGHEQYF. The CDR3 DNA reads as TGTGCCAGCAGTGAAGGGAGAGGACAGGGCCACGAGCAGTACTTC.

The V call is TRBV28, the J call TRBJ1-2, with 11 bases aligning to TRBD1. CDR3 length: 16 amino acids. Germline V gives CDR1 MDHEN, CDR2 SYDVKM. V was pared by 1 base and J by 7 bases, with 8 bases of the junction left unmatched. This chain's CDR3 is CASSLLNGQGASGYTF. Here the CDR3 DNA reads TGTGCCAGCAGTTTATTGAATGGACAGGGGGCAAGTGGCTACACCTTC.

This chain joins TRBV7-8 and TRBJ2-3; TRBD1 or TRBD2 may be the D gene (5 bases each). CDR1 SGHVS and CDR2 FQNEAQ come from the germline V gene. The CDR3 sequence is 14 residues long. V was clipped by 5 bases and J by 4 bases, with 13 bases between them. The CDR3 protein is CASSLGVLADTQYF. The CDR3 coding sequence is TGTGCCAGCAGCCTGGGGGTGCTAGCAGATACGCAGTATTTT.

The chain employs TRBV6-1 and TRBJ1-5; 9 bases fit TRBD1. The CDR3 is 15 amino acids. CDR1 and CDR2 (germline): MNHNS, SASEGT. V was pared by 6 bases and J by 3 bases, with 6 bases of the junction left unmatched. CDR3 residues: CASRFGTGNNQPQHF. CDR3 nucleotide sequence: TGTGCCAGCAGGTTCGGGACAGGGAACAATCAGCCCCAGCATTTT.

V gene TRBV9 combines with J gene TRBJ1-4, with 7 bases that match TRBD1. Germline V lookup: CDR1 SGDLS, CDR2 YYNGEE. This CDR3 region has 14 residues. V trimming: 4 bases; J trimming: 6 bases; junction bases outside the gene matches: 6. The CDR3 bases are TGTGCCAGCAGCCGGACAGGTTGGGATGAAAAACTGTTTTTT. Translated: CASSRTGWDEKLFF.

The V and J genes are TRBV4-2 and TRBJ1-2; D not resolved. CDR3 size: 11 residues. Germline-derived CDR1 and CDR2 are LGHNA and YNFKEQ. V was cut by 2 bases and J by 8 bases, with 6 bases left in between. CDR3: CASSQLDGYTF. CDR3 bases: TGTGCCAGCAGCCAATTGGACGGCTACACCTTC.